This passage covers 22 T cell receptor beta chains from one sample sequenced in a study of cytomegalovirus exposure and HLA in healthy donors. PCR involved 60 Vbeta and 13 Jbeta primers. TCRdb's copy holds only in-frame clones and misses some; the assay was immunoSEQ multiplex PCR. The sample holds 87,000 or so clones. Sequences were obtained from PBMCs. All receptors derive from a man between 45 and 60 years old in good health and CMV-seropositive.

The chain joins TRBV4-3 to TRBJ2-3; a possible D gene is TRBD2 (6 bases). V lost 0 bases, J lost 0 bases, and 13 bases lay in between. CDR1 and CDR2 (germline): LGHNA, YSLEER. The CDR3 runs 17 residues. CDR3 loop: CASSQDPPGLSTDTQYF. The CDR3 nucleotides read TGCGCCAGCAGCCAAGATCCTCCGGGACTTAGCACAGATACGCAGTATTTT.

The chain carries TRBV6-5 and TRBJ1-1; TRBD1 agrees at 8 bases. After removal of 0 bases from V and 6 bases from J, the junction contained 0 bases not matched to a gene. This CDR3 is 13 amino acids long. CDR1 is MNHEY and CDR2 is SVGAGI in the germline V gene. The CDR3 DNA follows: TGTGCCAGCAGTTACTCGGACAGGGCTGAAGCTTTCTTT. This sequence encodes CASSYSDRAEAFF.

The chain combines TRBV28 with TRBJ2-3; 14 bases align to TRBD2. V dropped 5 bases and J dropped 5; count of bases not matched to a gene: 18. Germline V gene lookup returns CDR1 MDHEN and CDR2 SYDVKM. The CDR3 runs to 20 residues. The CDR3 coding sequence is TGTGCCAGCAGTACCCTCACCGGGACTAGCGGGAGCCCGGGGGGAGATACGCAGTATTTT. Encoded protein: CASSTLTGTSGSPGGDTQYF.

V and J are TRBV11-2 and TRBJ1-3; no definite D call. There are 12 residues in the CDR3. Germline CDR1 is SGHAT and CDR2 is FQNNGV. V dropped 5 bases and J dropped 8 bases, with 10 bases sitting between them. CDR3 bases: TGTGCCAGCAGCCTAGCGGTTCACACCATATATTTT. It yields the protein CASSLAVHTIYF.

The rearrangement joins TRBV28 to TRBJ1-2; D remains ambiguous. The germline V gene encodes CDR1 MDHEN and CDR2 SYDVKM. V was trimmed by 6 bases and J by 4 bases, leaving 12 bases between them. The CDR3 sequence is 13 residues long. Here the CDR3 DNA reads TGTGCCAGCAGAGACGGGAACTTCTATGGCTACACCTTC. Its protein is CASRDGNFYGYTF.

The chain is built from TRBV9 and TRBJ2-1; 11 bases are a match to TRBD2. CDR3 length: 13 amino acids. Germline-derived CDR1 and CDR2 are SGDLS and YYNGEE. V trimming: 5 bases; J trimming: 12 bases; junction bases outside the gene matches: 7. The CDR3 DNA reads TGTGCCAGCAGTATAGCGGGAGGGCCATTGCAGTTCTTC. Translated: CASSIAGGPLQFF.

This rearrangement joins TRBV15 to TRBJ2-1; 12 positions match TRBD2. After removal of 7 bases from V and 7 bases from J, the junction contained 14 bases not matched to a gene. This CDR3 is 17 amino acids long. Germline V gene lookup returns CDR1 LNHNV and CDR2 YYDKDF (reference sequence). The CDR3 sequence: CATTPVGLAGGQNEQFF. CDR3 in DNA: TGTGCCACCACCCCGGTCGGGCTAGCGGGAGGGCAAAATGAGCAGTTCTTC. Full variable domain (outside the CDR3, taken from reference TRBV15 and TRBJ2-1): DAMVIQNPRYQVTQFGKPVTLSCSQTLNHNVMYWYQQKSSQAPKLLFHYYDKDFNNEADTPDNFQSRRPNTSFCFLDIRSPGLGDTAMYLCATTPVGLAGGQNEQFFGPGTRLTVL.

The chain combines TRBV29-1 with TRBJ1-2, with TRBD1 as a possible D gene (6 bases). V was pared by 7 bases and J by 8 bases, with 20 bases between. CDR1 is SQVTM, CDR2 ANQGSEA, per germline. The CDR3 runs to 13 residues. The DNA for the CDR3 is TGCAGCGCCCCTAAGCGGGGGCAGTTCGGCTACACCTTC. Its translation is CSAPKRGQFGYTF.

V and J are TRBV18 and TRBJ2-7; TRBD2 matches at 8 bases. Germline V gene sequence: CDR1 KGHSH, CDR2 LQKENI. The CDR3 sequence is 13 residues long. V shed 4 bases, J shed 2 bases, and the junction held 1 base outside the gene matches. This chain's CDR3 is CASSLAGTYEQYF. The CDR3 bases are TGTGCCAGCTCACTAGCGGGGACCTACGAGCAGTACTTC. Full variable domain (remainder filled in from reference TRBV18 and TRBJ2-7): NAGVMQNPRHLVRRRGQEARLRCSPMKGHSHVYWYRQLPEEGLKFMVYLQKENIIDESGMPKERFSAEFPKEGPSILRIQQVVRGDSAAYFCASSLAGTYEQYFGPGTRLTVT.

The chain uses TRBV9 and TRBJ2-7; 11 bases map to TRBD2. The CDR3 consists of 14 residues. J lost 3 bases, V lost 2 bases, and 1 base had no gene match. Germline CDR1 and CDR2: SGDLS and YYNGEE. CDR3 sequence reads: CASSVGLADYEQYF. CDR3 nucleotides: TGTGCCAGCAGCGTGGGACTAGCGGACTACGAGCAGTACTTC.

The chain joins TRBV5-6 to TRBJ2-1, with 9 bases fitting TRBD2. Germline values: CDR1 SGHDT, CDR2 YYEEEE. With V trimmed by 0 bases and J by 2 bases, 12 bases remained unmatched. The CDR3 is 19 residues long. In DNA form, the CDR3 reads TGTGCCAGCAGCTTGGAAGGGACTAGCACCCGAGGGGCCTACAATGAGCAGTTCTTC. Encoded protein: CASSLEGTSTRGAYNEQFF.

The chain joins TRBV9 to TRBJ1-1; weak D call: TRBD1 (6 bases). V was trimmed by 0 bases and J by 4 bases, leaving 13 bases between them. Germline V gives CDR1 SGDLS, CDR2 YYNGEE. The length of the CDR3 is 15 residues. CDR3 DNA: TGTGCCAGCAGCGTAGCCATCACAGGGACCACTGAAGCTTTCTTT. It codes for CASSVAITGTTEAFF.

The rearrangement uses TRBV29-1 and TRBJ2-2, with a possible D match to TRBD1 (6 bases). Germline values: CDR1 SQVTM, CDR2 ANQGSEA. The CDR3 loop spans 15 amino acids. Trimming took 6 bases from V and 6 from J, leaving 20 bases between them. CDR3 sequence reads: CSVRTEDRRAGELFF. CDR3 nucleotides: TGCAGCGTAAGGACAGAGGATCGGCGGGCCGGGGAGCTGTTTTTT.

The V and J genes are TRBV7-2 and TRBJ1-2; the D gene is possibly TRBD1 (5 bases). CDR3 length: 13 residues. V dropped 6 bases and J dropped 2 bases, with 10 bases sitting between them. Germline CDR1 SGHTA, CDR2 FQGNSA. The DNA of the CDR3 is TGTGCCAGCAGTCAGGACACCAACTATGGCTACACCTTC. Residues: CASSQDTNYGYTF.

The rearrangement links TRBV11-3 to TRBJ1-4, with TRBD1 matching over 11 bases. This CDR3 has 15 residues. With V trimmed by 1 base and J by 7 bases, 2 bases remained unmatched. Germline lookup yields CDR1 SGHNT and CDR2 YENEEA. The CDR3 DNA reads TGTGCCAGCAGCTTAGGAGGGACAGGGGGTGAAAAACTGTTTTTT. Translation: CASSLGGTGGEKLFF.

The chain carries TRBV5-6 and TRBJ2-5, with 7 bases matching TRBD1. Judging by the DNA end, TRBJ2-7 fits better; the J call may be wrong. The CDR3 has 15 residues. From germline, CDR1 is SGHDT and CDR2 YYEEEE. The CDR3 nucleotides are TGTGCCAGCAGTCCACAGGGGCCAAGATACTACGAGCAGTACTTC. This encodes CASSPQGPRYYEQYF.

The chain links TRBV7-2 to TRBJ1-2; D uncertain. V was shortened by 5 bases and J by 2 bases, with 12 bases between the two germline ends. Germline loops: CDR1 SGHTA, CDR2 FQGNSA. The CDR3 is made up of 14 amino acids. DNA for the CDR3: TGTGCCAGCAGCCCCCGACACCCGAACTATGGCTACACCTTC. It encodes CASSPRHPNYGYTF.

The chain couples TRBV18 to TRBJ2-2; D not resolved. The V gene lost 5 bases and the J gene lost 7 bases, with 8 bases spanning the gap. The CDR3 length is 12 residues. Germline V gene sequence: CDR1 KGHSH, CDR2 LQKENI. CDR3 nucleotide sequence: TGTGCCAGCTCATACAGTGACGGGGAGCTGTTTTTT. It encodes CASSYSDGELFF.

V gene TRBV4-2 combines with J gene TRBJ1-2, with D hard to call. Germline CDR1 reads LGHNA; CDR2 reads YNFKEQ. The CDR3 contains 16 residues. Trimming stripped 1 base from V and 2 bases from J, with 14 bases between. This CDR3 is CASSQVEVNSNYGYTF. For the CDR3, the DNA is TGTGCCAGCAGCCAAGTGGAGGTGAATTCGAACTATGGCTACACCTTC.

The chain links TRBV5-4 to TRBJ2-7, with TRBD1 identical over 8 bases. Germline V lookup: CDR1 SGHNT, CDR2 YYREEE (reference sequence). V lost 0 bases, J lost 5 bases, and 4 bases stayed unmatched. The CDR3 totals 14 residues. The CDR3 loop reads CASSLARGPHEQYF. The CDR3 nucleotides are TGTGCCAGCAGCTTGGCCAGGGGGCCTCACGAGCAGTACTTC.

This chain joins TRBV19 and TRBJ1-1, with D perhaps TRBD1 (6 bases). Germline CDR1 LNHDA, CDR2 SQIVND (reference sequence). The CDR3 is 14 residues long. Trimming took off 7 bases at V and 5 bases at J, with 17 bases between the two ends. CDR3 bases: TGTGCCAGTAACGTCCAGGGGATGTTGACTGAAGCTTTCTTT. Amino acid sequence: CASNVQGMLTEAFF.

The V gene is TRBV7-2, the J gene TRBJ2-1, with D hard to call. Trimming stripped 5 bases from V and 9 bases from J, with 11 bases between. The germline V gene encodes CDR1 SGHTA and CDR2 FQGNSA. CDR3 length equals 12 residues. The CDR3 spells CASSISRSEQFF. In DNA, the CDR3 is TGTGCCAGCAGCATCAGTCGGAGTGAGCAGTTCTTC.